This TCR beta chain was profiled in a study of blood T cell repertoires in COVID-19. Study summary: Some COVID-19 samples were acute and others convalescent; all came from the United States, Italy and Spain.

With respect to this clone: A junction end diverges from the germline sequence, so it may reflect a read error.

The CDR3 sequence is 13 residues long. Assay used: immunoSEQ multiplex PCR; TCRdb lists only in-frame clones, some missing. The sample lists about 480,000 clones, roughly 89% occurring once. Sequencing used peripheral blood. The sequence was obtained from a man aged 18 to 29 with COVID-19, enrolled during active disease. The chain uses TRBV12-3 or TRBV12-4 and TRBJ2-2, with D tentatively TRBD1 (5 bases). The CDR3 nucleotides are TGTGCCAGCACCATTAGCCTGGTTGGGGCGCTGTTTTTT. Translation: CASTISLVGALFF.